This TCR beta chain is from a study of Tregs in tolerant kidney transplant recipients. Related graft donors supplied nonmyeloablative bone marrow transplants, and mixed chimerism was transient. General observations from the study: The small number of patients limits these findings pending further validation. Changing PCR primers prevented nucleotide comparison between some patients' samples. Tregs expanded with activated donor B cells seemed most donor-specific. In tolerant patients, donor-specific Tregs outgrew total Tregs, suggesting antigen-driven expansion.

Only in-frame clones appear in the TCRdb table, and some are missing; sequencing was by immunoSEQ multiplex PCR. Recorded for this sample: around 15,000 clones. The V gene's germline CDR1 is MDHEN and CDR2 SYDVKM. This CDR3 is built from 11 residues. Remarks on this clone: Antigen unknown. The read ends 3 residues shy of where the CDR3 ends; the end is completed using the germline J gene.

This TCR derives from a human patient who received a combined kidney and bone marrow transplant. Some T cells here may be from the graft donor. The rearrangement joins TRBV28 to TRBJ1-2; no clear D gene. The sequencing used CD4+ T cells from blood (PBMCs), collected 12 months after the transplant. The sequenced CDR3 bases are TGTGCCAGCAGTGCCTATCCCGGC. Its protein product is CASSAYPG. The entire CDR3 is CASSAYPGYTF.